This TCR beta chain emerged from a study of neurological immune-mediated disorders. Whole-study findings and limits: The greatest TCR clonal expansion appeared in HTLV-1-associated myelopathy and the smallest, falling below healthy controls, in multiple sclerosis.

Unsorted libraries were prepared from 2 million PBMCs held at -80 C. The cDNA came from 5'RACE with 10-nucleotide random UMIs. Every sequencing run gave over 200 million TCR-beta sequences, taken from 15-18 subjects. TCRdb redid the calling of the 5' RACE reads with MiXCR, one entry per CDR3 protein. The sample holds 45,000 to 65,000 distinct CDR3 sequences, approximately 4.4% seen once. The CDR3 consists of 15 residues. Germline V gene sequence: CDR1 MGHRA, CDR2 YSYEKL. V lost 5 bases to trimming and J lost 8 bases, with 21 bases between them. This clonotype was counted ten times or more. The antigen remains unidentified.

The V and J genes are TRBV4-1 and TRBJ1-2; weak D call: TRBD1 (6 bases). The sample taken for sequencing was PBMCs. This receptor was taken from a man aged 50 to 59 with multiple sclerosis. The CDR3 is CASSTRQADLWGYTF. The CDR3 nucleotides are TGCGCCAGCAGCACTCGACAGGCCGACCTTTGGGGCTACACCTTC.